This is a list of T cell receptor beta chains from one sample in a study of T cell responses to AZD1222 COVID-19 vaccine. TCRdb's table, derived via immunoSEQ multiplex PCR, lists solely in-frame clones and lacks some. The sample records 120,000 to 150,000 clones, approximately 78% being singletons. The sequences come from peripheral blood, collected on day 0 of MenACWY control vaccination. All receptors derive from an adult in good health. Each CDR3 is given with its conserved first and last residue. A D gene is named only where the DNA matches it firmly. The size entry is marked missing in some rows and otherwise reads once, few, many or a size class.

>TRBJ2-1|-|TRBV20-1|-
CSASLPGTYNEQFF
TGCAGTGCTAGTCTTCCGGGGACATACAATGAGCAGTTCTTC
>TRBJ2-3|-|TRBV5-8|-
CASSQNDRDLDTQYF
TGTGCCAGCAGCCAAAATGACCGGGACCTAGATACGCAGTATTTT
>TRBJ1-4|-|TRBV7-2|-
CASSLASTTNEKLFF
TGTGCCAGCAGCTTGGCGTCTACAACTAATGAAAAACTGTTTTTT
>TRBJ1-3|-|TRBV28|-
CASSLNGPPSGNTIYF
TGTGCCAGCAGTTTAAATGGACCGCCCTCTGGAAACACCATATATTTT
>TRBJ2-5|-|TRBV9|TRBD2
CASSVEGLAGEETQYF
TGTGCCAGCAGCGTAGAGGGACTAGCGGGGGAAGAGACCCAGTACTTC
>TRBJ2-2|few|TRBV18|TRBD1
CASSPLQGIPGELFF
TGTGCCAGCTCACCGTTACAGGGGATACCCGGGGAGCTGTTTTTT
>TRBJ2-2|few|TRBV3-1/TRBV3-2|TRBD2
CASSLPAGGGELFF
TGTGCCAGCAGCCTACCTGCGGGAGGCGGGGAGCTGTTTTTT
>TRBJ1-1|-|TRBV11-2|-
CASSSPTPRGEGAFF
TGTGCCAGCAGCTCCCCCACCCCTCGAGGAGAAGGTGCTTTCTTT
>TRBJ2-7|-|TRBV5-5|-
CASSLVSLTYEQYF
TGTGCCAGCAGCTTGGTTTCCCTTACCTACGAGCAGTACTTC
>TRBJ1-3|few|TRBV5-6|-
CASSLRGAGNTIYF
TGTGCCAGCAGCTTGCGAGGGGCTGGAAACACCATATATTTT
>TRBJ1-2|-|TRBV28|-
CASSLGSYGYTF
TGTGCCAGCAGTTTAGGCAGCTATGGCTACACCTTC
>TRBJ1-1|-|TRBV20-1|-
CSASTLGGTLNTEAFF
TGCAGTGCTAGTACGCTGGGCGGGACATTGAACACTGAAGCTTTCTTT
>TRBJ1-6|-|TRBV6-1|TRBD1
CASSELGTGASPLHF
TGTGCCAGCAGTGAGCTCGGGACAGGGGCTTCACCCCTCCACTTT
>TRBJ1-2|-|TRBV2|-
CASSEARREGYTF
TGTGCCAGCAGTGAAGCGAGGAGGGAAGGCTACACCTTC
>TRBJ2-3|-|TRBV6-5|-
CASRKRSTDTQYF
TGTGCCAGCAGAAAGCGCAGCACAGATACGCAGTATTTT
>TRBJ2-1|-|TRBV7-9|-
CASSPSVYNEQFF
TGTGCCAGCAGCCCCAGCGTCTACAATGAGCAGTTCTTC
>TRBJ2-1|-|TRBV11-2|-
CASSLDQPRAEQFF
TGTGCCAGCAGCTTAGACCAACCTAGGGCTGAGCAGTTCTTC